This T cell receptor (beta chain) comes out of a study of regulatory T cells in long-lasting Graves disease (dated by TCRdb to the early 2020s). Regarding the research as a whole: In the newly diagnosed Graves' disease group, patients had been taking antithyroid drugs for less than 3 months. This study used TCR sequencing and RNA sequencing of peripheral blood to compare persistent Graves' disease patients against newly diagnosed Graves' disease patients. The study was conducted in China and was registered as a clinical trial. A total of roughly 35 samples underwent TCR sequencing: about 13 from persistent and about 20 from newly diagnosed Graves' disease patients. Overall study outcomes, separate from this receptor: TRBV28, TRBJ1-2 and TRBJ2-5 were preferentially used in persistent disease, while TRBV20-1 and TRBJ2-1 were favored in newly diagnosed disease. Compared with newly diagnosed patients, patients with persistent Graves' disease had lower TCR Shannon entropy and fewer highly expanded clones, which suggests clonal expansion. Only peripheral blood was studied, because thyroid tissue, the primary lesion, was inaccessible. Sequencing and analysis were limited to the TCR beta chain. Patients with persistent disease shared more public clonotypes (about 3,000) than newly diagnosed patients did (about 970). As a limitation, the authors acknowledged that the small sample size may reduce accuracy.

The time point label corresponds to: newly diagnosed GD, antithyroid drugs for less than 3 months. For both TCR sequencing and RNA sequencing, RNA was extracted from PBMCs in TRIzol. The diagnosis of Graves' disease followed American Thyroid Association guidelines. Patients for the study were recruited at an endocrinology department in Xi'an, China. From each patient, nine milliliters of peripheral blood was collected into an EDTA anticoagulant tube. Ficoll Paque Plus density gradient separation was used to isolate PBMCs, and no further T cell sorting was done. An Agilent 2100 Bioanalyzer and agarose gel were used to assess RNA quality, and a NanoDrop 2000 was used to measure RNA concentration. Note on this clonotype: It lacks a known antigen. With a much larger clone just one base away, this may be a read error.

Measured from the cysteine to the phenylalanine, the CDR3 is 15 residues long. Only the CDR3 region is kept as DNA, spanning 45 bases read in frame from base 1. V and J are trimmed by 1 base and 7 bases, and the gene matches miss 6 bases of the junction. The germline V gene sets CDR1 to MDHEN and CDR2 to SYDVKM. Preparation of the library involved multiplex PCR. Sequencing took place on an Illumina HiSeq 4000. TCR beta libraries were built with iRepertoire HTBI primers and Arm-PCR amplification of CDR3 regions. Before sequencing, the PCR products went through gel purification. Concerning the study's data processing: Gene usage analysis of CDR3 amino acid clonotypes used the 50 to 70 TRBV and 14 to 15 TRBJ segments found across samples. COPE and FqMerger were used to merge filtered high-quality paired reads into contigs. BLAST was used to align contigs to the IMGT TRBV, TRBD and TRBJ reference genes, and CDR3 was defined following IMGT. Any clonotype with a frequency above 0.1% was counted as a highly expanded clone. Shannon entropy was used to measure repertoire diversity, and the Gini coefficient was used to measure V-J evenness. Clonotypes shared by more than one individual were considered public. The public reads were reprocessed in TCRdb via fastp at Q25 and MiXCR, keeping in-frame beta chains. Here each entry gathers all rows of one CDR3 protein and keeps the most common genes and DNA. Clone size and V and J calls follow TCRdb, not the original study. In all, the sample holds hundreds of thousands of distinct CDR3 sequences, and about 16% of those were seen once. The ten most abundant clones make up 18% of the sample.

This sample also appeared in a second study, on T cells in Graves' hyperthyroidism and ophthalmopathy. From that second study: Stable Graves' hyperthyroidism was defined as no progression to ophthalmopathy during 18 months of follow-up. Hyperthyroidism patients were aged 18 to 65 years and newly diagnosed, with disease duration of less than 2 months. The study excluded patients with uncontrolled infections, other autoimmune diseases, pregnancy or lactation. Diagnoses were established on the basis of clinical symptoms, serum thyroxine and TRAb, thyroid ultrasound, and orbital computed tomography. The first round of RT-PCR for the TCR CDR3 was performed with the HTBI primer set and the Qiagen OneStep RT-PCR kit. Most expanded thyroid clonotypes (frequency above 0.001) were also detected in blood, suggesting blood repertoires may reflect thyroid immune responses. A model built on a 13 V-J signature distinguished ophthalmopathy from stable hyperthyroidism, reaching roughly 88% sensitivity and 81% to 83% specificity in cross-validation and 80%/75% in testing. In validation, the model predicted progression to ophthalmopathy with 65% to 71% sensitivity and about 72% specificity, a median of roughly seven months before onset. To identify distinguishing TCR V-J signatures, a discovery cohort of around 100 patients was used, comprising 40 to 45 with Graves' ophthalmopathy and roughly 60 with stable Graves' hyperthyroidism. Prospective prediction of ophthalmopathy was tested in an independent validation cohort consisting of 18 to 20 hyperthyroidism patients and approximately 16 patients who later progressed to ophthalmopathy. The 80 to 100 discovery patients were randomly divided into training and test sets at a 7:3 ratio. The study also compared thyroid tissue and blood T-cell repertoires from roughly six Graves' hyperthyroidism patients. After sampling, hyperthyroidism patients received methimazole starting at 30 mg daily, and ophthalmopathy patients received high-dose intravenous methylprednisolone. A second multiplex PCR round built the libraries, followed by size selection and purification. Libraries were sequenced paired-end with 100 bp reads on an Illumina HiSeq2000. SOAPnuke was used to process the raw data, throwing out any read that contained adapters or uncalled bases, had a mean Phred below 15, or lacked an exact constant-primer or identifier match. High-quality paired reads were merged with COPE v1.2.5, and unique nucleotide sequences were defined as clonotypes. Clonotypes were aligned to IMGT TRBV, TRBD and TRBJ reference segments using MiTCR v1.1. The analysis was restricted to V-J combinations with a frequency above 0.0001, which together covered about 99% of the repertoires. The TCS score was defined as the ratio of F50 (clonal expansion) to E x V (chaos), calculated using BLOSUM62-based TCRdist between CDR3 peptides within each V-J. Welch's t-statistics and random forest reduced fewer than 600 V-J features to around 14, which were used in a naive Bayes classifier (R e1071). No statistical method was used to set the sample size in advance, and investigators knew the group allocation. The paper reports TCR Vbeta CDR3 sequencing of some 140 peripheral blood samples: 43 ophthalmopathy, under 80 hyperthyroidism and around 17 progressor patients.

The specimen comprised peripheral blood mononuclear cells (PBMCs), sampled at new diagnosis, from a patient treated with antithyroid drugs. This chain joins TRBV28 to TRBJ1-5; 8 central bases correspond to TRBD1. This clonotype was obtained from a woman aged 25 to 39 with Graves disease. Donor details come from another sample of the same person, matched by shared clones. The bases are TGTGCCAGCAGTTTATCGGGGACAGGCCGCCAGCCCCAGCATTTT. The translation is CASSLSGTGRQPQHF.